A selection of T cell receptor beta chains follows, all from one sample in a study of blood T cells in healthy people across ages. TCRdb redid the calling of the 5' RACE reads with MiXCR, one entry per CDR3 protein. The sample lists more than 600,000 distinct CDR3 sequences, around 25% occurring once. The same sample was also used in a study of T cells of mothers and their children.

Sequences were obtained from blood. These receptors all come from a boy younger than 18 in good health. The CDR3 runs from the conserved cysteine through the conserved F or W. Fields, in order: J gene, D gene, V gene, clone size, CDR3 DNA, CDR3 protein. A D gene is named only where the DNA matches it firmly. A row's size may be missing; if present it is once, few, many or a size class.

TRBJ2-5 | NA | TRBV20-1 | few | TGCAGTGCTAGAACCCCCCAGGGAAGGGTGGAGACCCAGTACTTC | CSARTPQGRVETQYF
TRBJ1-1 | TRBD1 | TRBV5-1 | few | TGCGCCAGCAGGCGCCGGGAAGGGGGCCCGAACACTGAAGCTTTCTTT | CASRRREGGPNTEAFF
TRBJ1-5 | NA | TRBV10-3 | NA | TGTGCCACCCTTGACCCCTTAGAAGTCGGCAATCAGCCCCAGCATTTT | CATLDPLEVGNQPQHF
TRBJ1-1 | NA | TRBV4-2 | NA | TGTGCCAGCAGGCAGGACACTGAAGCTTTCTTT | CASRQDTEAFF
TRBJ2-5 | NA | TRBV3-1 | NA | TGTGCCAGCAGCCATGCCGGGATAGGCGGAGGGGCAGAGACCCAGTACTTC | CASSHAGIGGGAETQYF
TRBJ2-7 | NA | TRBV4-2 | NA | TGTGCCAGCAGCCAAGTCTACGCGGAGGGCCACTACGAGCAGTACTTC | CASSQVYAEGHYEQYF
TRBJ1-1 | TRBD1 | TRBV6-1 | NA | TGTGCCAGCAGTGATCTTGGACAGGGGGCTTACACTGAAGCTTTCTTT | CASSDLGQGAYTEAFF
TRBJ2-1 | TRBD2 | TRBV27 | NA | TGTGCCAGCAGCATGGCGGGGGGCCCCTACAATGAGCAGTTCTTC | CASSMAGGPYNEQFF
TRBJ2-7 | NA | TRBV28 | NA | TGTGCCAGCAGAGGGGACTCCAGCGGATCCTACGAGCAGTACTTC | CASRGDSSGSYEQYF
TRBJ2-4 | NA | TRBV4-2 | few | TGTGCCAGCAGCCAAGAATGGCTAGTCGCAAACATTCAGTACTTC | CASSQEWLVANIQYF
TRBJ1-4 | NA | TRBV4-1 | NA | TGCGCCAGCAGCCAAGTGACTGCAACTAATGAAAAACTGTTTTTT | CASSQVTATNEKLFF
TRBJ2-1 | TRBD2 | TRBV9 | NA | TGTGCCAGCAGCCTCCTAGCGGGGGGGCAAAATGAGCAGTTCTTC | CASSLLAGGQNEQFF
TRBJ2-5 | NA | TRBV28 | NA | TGTGCCAGCAGTTTTATTCTGGGTAGTGAAAAAGAGACCCAGTACTTC | CASSFILGSEKETQYF
TRBJ2-7 | TRBD2 | TRBV7-8 | few | TGTGCCAGCAGCTTTAGGGAGGGGAGGTACGAGCAGTACTTC | CASSFREGRYEQYF
TRBJ2-5 | NA | TRBV28 | NA | TGTGCCCTCGGGAAAGGGGGGGAGACCCAGTACTTC | CALGKGGETQYF
TRBJ2-7 | NA | TRBV9 | many | TGTGCCAGCAGCGTAGCGGGGGCCTCCTACGAGCAGTACTTC | CASSVAGASYEQYF
TRBJ2-2 | NA | TRBV4-3 | NA | TGCGCCAGCAGCCAAGATCCCGCCGGGGAGCTGTTTTTT | CASSQDPAGELFF
TRBJ2-5 | NA | TRBV4-2 | few | TGTGCCAGCAGCCCCATTCCCATCTACCAAGAGACCCAGTACTTC | CASSPIPIYQETQYF
TRBJ1-1 | NA | TRBV20-1 | few | TGCAGTGCCCCCCCCGGGGGCCTCCCCCTCGGGGCTGAAGCTTTCTTT | CSAPPGGLPLGAEAFF
TRBJ1-3 | NA | TRBV9 | NA | TGTGCCAGCAGCGCCGCGGGCGGAAACACCATATATTTT | CASSAAGGNTIYF
TRBJ2-5 | NA | TRBV12-3/TRBV12-4 | NA | TGTGCCAGCAGTCCGAATCGCAGCCCTCCCGGGGAGCAGTACTTC | CASSPNRSPPGEQYF
TRBJ1-4 | NA | TRBV4-2 | NA | TGTGCCAGCAGCCAAGATGTAGGCCTGTTTTTT | CASSQDVGLFF
TRBJ2-3 | TRBD2 | TRBV29-1 | NA | TGCAGCGTTACGGGACTAGCGGGAACTAGCACAGATACGCAGTATTTT | CSVTGLAGTSTDTQYF
TRBJ2-7 | NA | TRBV13 | few | TGTGCCAGCAGCTTAGTTGGACGCGAGCAGTACTTC | CASSLVGREQYF
TRBJ2-5 | TRBD1 | TRBV4-1 | NA | TGCGCCAGCAGCCACAAGACAGGGGCAGGGGAGACCCAGCACTTC | CASSHKTGAGETQHF
TRBJ2-7 | NA | TRBV4-2 | NA | TGTGCCAGCAGCCAAGATAGGAGCGGATCCTACGAGCAGTACTTC | CASSQDRSGSYEQYF
TRBJ1-2 | NA | TRBV12-3/TRBV12-4 | few | TGTGCCAGCAGTCCGAACCGCGTTAGTTTCTATGGCTACACCTTC | CASSPNRVSFYGYTF
TRBJ2-2 | NA | TRBV12-3/TRBV12-4 | few | TGTGCCAGCAGTTTAGTGACACCGAGTAAGCGGAGCAGCGGGGAGCTGTTTTTT | CASSLVTPSKRSSGELFF
TRBJ2-3 | NA | TRBV27 | NA | TGTGCCAACCGACCCGAGCGGGATACGCAGTATTTT | CANRPERDTQYF
TRBJ1-1 | NA | TRBV10-3 | few | TGTGCCATCAGTGAGTCGCCCAGGGAGGCGACTGAAGCTTTCTTT | CAISESPREATEAFF
TRBJ2-2 | TRBD2 | TRBV28 | NA | TGTGCCAGCAGTAGACGGGAGCGAGCGGGAGATCCTCAACCCGGGGAGCTGTTTTTT | CASSRRERAGDPQPGELFF
TRBJ2-3 | NA | TRBV5-4 | NA | TGTGCCAGCAGCTTGTCTGGCGGAGGTAGGGATACGCAGTATTTT | CASSLSGGGRDTQYF